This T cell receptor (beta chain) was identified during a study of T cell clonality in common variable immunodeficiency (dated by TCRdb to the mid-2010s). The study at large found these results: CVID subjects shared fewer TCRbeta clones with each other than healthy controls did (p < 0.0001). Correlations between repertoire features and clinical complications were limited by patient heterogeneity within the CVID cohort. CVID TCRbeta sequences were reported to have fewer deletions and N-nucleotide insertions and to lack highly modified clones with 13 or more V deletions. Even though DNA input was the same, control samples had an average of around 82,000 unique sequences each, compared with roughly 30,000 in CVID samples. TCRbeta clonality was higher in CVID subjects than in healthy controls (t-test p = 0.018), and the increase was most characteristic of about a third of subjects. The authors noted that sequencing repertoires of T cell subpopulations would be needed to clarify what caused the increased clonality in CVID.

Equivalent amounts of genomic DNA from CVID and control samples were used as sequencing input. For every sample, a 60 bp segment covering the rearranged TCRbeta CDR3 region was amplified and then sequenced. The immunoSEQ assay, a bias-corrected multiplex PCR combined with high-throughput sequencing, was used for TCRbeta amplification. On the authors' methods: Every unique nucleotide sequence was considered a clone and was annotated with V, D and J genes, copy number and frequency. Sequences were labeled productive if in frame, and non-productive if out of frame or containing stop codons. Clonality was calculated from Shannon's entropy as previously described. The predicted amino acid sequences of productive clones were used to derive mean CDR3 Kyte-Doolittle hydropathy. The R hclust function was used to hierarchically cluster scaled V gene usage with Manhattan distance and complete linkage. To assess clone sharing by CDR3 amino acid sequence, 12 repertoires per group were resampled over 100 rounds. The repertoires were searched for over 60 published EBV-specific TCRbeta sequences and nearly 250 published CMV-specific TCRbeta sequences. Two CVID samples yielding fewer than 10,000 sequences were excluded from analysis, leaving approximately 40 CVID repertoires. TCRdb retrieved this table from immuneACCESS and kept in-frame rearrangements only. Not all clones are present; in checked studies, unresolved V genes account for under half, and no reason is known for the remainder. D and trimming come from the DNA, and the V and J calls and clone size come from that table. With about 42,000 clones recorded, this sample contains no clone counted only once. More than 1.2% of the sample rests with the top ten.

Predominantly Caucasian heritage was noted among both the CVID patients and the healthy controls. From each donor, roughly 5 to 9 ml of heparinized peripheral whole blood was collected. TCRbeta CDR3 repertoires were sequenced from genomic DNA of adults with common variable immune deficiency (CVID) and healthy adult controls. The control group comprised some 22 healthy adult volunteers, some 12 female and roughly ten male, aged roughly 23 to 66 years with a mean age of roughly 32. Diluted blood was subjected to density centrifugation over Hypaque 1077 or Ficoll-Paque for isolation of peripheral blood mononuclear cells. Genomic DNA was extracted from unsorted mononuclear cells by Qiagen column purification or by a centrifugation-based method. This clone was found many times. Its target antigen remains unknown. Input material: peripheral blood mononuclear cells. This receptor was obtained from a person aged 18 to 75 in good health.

The CDR3 in this case is CASSLRGNGEQFF. The CDR3 DNA, read in part, is TGTGCCAGCAGCTTACGGGGTAATGGTGAG. Recombination joined TRBV11-3 with TRBJ2-1; TRBD2 is a possible D gene, resting on 5 matching bases. The read stops 3 residues short of the end of the CDR3; the missing end is completed from the germline J gene. V is cut by 2 bases and J by 9 bases, and the space between the germline ends is 11 bases. Counted from cysteine to phenylalanine, this CDR3 has 13 amino acids. Shown are 30 bases from within the CDR3, in frame from base 1. Based on the germline V gene, the CDR1 and CDR2 sequences are SGHNT and YENEEA. The CDR3 plus the reference TRBV11-3 and TRBJ2-1 genes for the other parts give the full variable domain: EAGVVQSPRYKIIEKKQPVAFWCNPISGHNTLYWYLQNLGQGPELLIRYENEEAVDDSQLPKDRFSAERLKGVDSTLKIQPAELGDSAVYLCASSLRGNGEQFFGPGTRLTVL.